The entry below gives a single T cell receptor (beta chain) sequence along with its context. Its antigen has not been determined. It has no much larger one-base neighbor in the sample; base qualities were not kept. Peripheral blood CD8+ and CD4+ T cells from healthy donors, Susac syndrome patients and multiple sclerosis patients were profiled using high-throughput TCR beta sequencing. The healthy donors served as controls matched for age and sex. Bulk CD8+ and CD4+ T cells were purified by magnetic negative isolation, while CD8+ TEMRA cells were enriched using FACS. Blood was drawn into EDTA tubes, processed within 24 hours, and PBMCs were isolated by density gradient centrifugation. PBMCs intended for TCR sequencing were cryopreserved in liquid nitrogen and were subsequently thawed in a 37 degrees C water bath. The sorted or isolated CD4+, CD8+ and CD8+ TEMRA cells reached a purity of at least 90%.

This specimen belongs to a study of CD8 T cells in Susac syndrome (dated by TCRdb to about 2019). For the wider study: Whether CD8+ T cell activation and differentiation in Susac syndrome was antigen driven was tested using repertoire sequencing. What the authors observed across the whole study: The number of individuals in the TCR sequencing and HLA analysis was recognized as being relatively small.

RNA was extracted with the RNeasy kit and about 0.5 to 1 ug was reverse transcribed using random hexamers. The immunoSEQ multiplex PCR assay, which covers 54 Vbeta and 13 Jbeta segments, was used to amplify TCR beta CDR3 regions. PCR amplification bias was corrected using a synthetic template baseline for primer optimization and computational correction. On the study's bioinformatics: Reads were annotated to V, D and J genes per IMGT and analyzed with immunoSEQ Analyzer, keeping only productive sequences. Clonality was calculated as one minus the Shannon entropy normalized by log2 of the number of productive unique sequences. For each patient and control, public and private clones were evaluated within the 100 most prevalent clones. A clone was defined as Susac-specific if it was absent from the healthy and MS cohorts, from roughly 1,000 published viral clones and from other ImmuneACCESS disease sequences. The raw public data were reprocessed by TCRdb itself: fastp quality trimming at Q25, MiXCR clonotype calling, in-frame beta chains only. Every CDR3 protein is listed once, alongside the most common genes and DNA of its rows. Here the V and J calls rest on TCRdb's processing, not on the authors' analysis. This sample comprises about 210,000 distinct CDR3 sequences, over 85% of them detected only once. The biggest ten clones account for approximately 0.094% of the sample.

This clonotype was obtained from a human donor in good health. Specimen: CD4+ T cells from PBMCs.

Here the CDR3 is given as CASSQTAQGAPNQPQHF. The sequenced DNA is TGTGCCAGCAGCCAGACGGCACAGGGAGCTCCCAATCAGCCCCAGCATTTT. The V and J segments used are TRBV6-1 and TRBJ1-5, with a weak D call of TRBD1 (6 bases match). Cut back by 6 bases and 3 bases, the V and J ends lie 21 bases apart. The cysteine opens and the phenylalanine closes a CDR3 of 17 amino acids. Of the read, only the CDR3 DNA is kept; its 51 bases are in frame from base 1. The germline V gene supplies CDR1 MNHNS and CDR2 SASEGT.